These 27 T cell receptor beta chains originate from one sample sequenced in a study of blood T cell repertoires in COVID-19. The table came from immunoSEQ multiplex PCR; TCRdb's copy has only in-frame clones and leaves some out. The sample contains roughly 180,000 clones, around 76% of which appear only once. The sequencing input was peripheral blood. These receptors were taken from a woman aged 45-65 years with active or convalescent COVID-19.

The chain employs TRBV6-2 or TRBV6-3 and TRBJ1-2; TRBD1 matches 11 bases. This CDR3 comprises 14 residues. Germline CDR1 is MNHEY and CDR2 is SVGEGT. V lost 3 bases, J lost 8 bases, and 5 bases stayed unmatched. CDR3 protein: CASSYGQGAGGYTF. The CDR3 DNA follows: TGTGCCAGCAGTTATGGACAGGGGGCTGGCGGCTACACCTTC.

For this clone: The junction departs from the called germline gene at one end, perhaps through a read error. V is TRBV24-1 and J is TRBJ2-4, with D hard to call. Germline-derived CDR1 and CDR2 are KGHDR and SFDVKD. The CDR3 covers 18 residues. The CDR3 DNA sequence: TGCGTCGAATGCCACCAAGAGAGTGGGCGTCTAGCCAAAAACATTCAGTACTTC. Amino acid sequence: CVECHQESGRLAKNIQYF.

This clone has more than one count but fewer than ten. This sequence joins TRBV2 and TRBJ2-1, with a tentative D call TRBD2 (7 bases). Germline V gene data show CDR1 as SNHLY and CDR2 as FYNNEI. The CDR3 is 12 amino acids. The V and J ends lost 6 bases and 9 bases respectively, with 12 bases between them. The CDR3 here is CASRSGGSEQFF. The DNA of the CDR3 is TGTGCCAGCAGGTCGGGGGGCAGTGAGCAGTTCTTC.

The J gene is TRBJ2-1, the V gene TRBV2; tentative D call: TRBD2 (5 bases). V lost 4 bases, J lost 7 bases, and 17 bases lay in between. The CDR3 runs to 15 residues. Germline CDR1 reads SNHLY; CDR2 reads FYNNEI. The CDR3 reads CASSVERGLGNEQFF. The DNA of the CDR3 is TGTGCCAGCAGTGTTGAACGGGGTCTTGGAAATGAGCAGTTCTTC.

This chain connects TRBV28 to TRBJ1-1; 7 bases fit TRBD1. This CDR3 comprises 14 residues. Losses at the gene ends were 3 bases for V and 0 bases for J; bases not matched to a gene: 1. The germline V gene encodes CDR1 MDHEN and CDR2 SYDVKM. The DNA of the CDR3 is TGTGCCAGCAGTTTTGGGACAGTGAACACTGAAGCTTTCTTT. As protein: CASSFGTVNTEAFF.

This clone was observed once. The rearrangement joins TRBV21-1 to TRBJ2-1; TRBD2 is the table's D call and was not checked against the DNA. TRBV21-1 is a documented pseudogene. The CDR3 has 20 residues. In nucleotides, the CDR3 is TGTGCCAGCAGCATCCGCCGACTAGCGGGAGGACCCCCCTCCTACAATGAGCAGTTCTTC. As protein: CASSIRRLAGGPPSYNEQFF.

Concerning this clone: At one boundary the junction diverges from the germline segment, which might be a read error. This sequence joins TRBV7-6 and TRBJ2-1; a weak D match, TRBD2 (5 bases). The germline CDR1 and CDR2 sequences are SGHVS and FNYEAQ. CDR3 length: 11 amino acids. CDR3 sequence: CASSLADEQFF. CDR3 sequence (DNA): TGTGCCAGCAGCCTAGCCGATGAGCAGTTCTTC.

The V call is TRBV7-8, the J call TRBJ1-2; TRBD1 matches 12 bases. The CDR3 contains 15 residues. With V trimmed by 1 base and J by 8 bases, 5 bases remained unmatched. Per the germline V gene, CDR1 is SGHVS and CDR2 is FQNEAQ. In DNA form, the CDR3 reads TGTGCCAGCAGCTTAGTTGGGACAGGGGGCCGGGGCTACACCTTC. It translates to CASSLVGTGGRGYTF.

CDR3 protein: CASSLLQTGSLETQYF. The CDR3 nucleotides are TGTGCCAGTAGTCTCCTCCAGACAGGGTCGCTGGAGACCCAGTACTTC. J is TRBJ2-5 and V is TRBV19; 7 bases match TRBD1. CDR3 length: 16 residues. V was pared by 5 bases and J by 5 bases, with 14 bases of the junction left unmatched. CDR1 and CDR2 (germline): LNHDA, SQIVND (reference sequence).

This clone showed up just once. The rearrangement links TRBV24-1 to TRBJ1-3; D not resolved. V lost 4 bases to trimming and J lost 4 bases, with 7 bases between them. CDR3 length: 13 amino acids. Germline CDR1 is KGHDR and CDR2 is SFDVKD. The CDR3: CATSETIGNTIYF. CDR3 coding DNA: TGTGCCACCAGTGAAACAATAGGAAACACCATATATTTT.

The chain has TRBV23-1 and TRBJ2-7; the D gene is possibly TRBD2 (5 bases). TRBV23-1 is labeled an ORF, and its function is uncertain. This CDR3 has 16 amino acids. The V end was cut by 6 bases, the J end by 0 bases, with 18 bases between. This chain's CDR3 is CASSRGTVASSYEQYF. The CDR3 DNA follows: TGCGCCAGCAGCCGGGGTACGGTAGCGAGCTCCTACGAGCAGTACTTC.

The chain couples TRBV30 to TRBJ1-5; TRBD1 matches at 7 bases. Germline trimming cut 4 bases from V and 3 bases from J; bases unmatched to any gene: 3. CDR1 is GTSNPN, CDR2 SVGIG, per germline (reference sequence). The CDR3 totals 13 residues. CDR3 sequence reads: CAWTDRINQPQHF. The CDR3 DNA reads as TGTGCCTGGACGGACAGGATCAATCAGCCCCAGCATTTT.

V is TRBV4-3 and J is TRBJ2-1; D is uncertain. Trimming cost V 0 bases and J 8 bases, with 11 bases left between them. The germline gives CDR1 LGHNA, CDR2 YSLEER. CDR3 length: 14 residues. The CDR3 here is CASSQDDHMDEQFF. Here the CDR3 DNA reads TGCGCCAGCAGCCAAGATGATCACATGGATGAGCAGTTCTTC.

The chain is built from TRBV6-2 or TRBV6-3 and TRBJ1-5; weak D call: TRBD1 (5 bases). V was pared by 5 bases and J by 1 base, with 15 bases between. Germline V gives CDR1 MNHEY, CDR2 SVGEGT. The CDR3 length is 16 residues. The CDR3 bases are TGTGCCAGCAGTGGCCTGCTGGGGGGGAGCAATCAGCCCCAGCATTTT. Residues: CASSGLLGGSNQPQHF.

This chain joins TRBV7-3 and TRBJ2-3, with 16 nucleotides matching TRBD2. This CDR3 has 15 amino acids. The V segment lost 7 bases and the J segment 5 bases; nucleotides outside the gene matches: 3. Germline values: CDR1 SGHTA, CDR2 FQGTGA. The CDR3 nucleotides are TGTGCCAGCATCGGGACTAGCGGGAGGGAAGATACGCAGTATTTT. This translates into CASIGTSGREDTQYF.

This chain joins TRBV28 and TRBJ2-3; the match to TRBD2 covers 7 bases. The CDR3 has 15 residues. CDR1 and CDR2 from the germline V gene are MDHEN and SYDVKM. With V trimmed by 4 bases and J by 5 bases, 9 bases remained unmatched. In DNA, the CDR3 is TGTGCCAGCAGTTCCCAAGCGGGATTAGGAGATACGCAGTATTTT. Translating it yields CASSSQAGLGDTQYF.

The chain joins TRBV18 to TRBJ1-6; TRBD1 matches at 9 bases. The CDR3 extends over 15 amino acids. The V segment lost 3 bases and the J segment 8 bases; nucleotides outside the gene matches: 5. Germline assignment: CDR1 KGHSH and CDR2 LQKENI. CDR3 protein: CASSPTRTGDSPLHF. The CDR3 DNA is TGTGCCAGCTCACCTACCCGGACAGGGGATTCACCCCTCCACTTT.

The V call is TRBV19, the J call TRBJ1-4; 7 nucleotides align to TRBD1. Unmatched junction bases numbered 6, after V lost 4 bases and J lost 4 bases. From germline, CDR1 is LNHDA and CDR2 SQIVND (reference sequence). This CDR3 contains 15 residues. The CDR3 DNA reads TGTGCCAGTAGTACGGGACAGAGGGTTAATGAAAAACTGTTTTTT. This encodes CASSTGQRVNEKLFF.

The V and J genes are TRBV24-1 and TRBJ1-4; 7 bases fit TRBD1. V shed 12 bases and J 6 bases; nucleotides not matched to a gene: 6. The CDR3 totals 12 residues. Germline loops: CDR1 KGHDR, CDR2 SFDVKD. The CDR3 here is CAAGQVYEKLFF. Written as DNA, the CDR3 is TGTGCCGCCGGACAGGTTTATGAAAAACTGTTTTTT.

The V call is TRBV4-3, the J call TRBJ1-5; 10 bases fit TRBD1. Germline lookup yields CDR1 LGHNA and CDR2 YSLEER. Unmatched junction bases numbered 5, after V lost 3 bases and J lost 6 bases. This CDR3 has 15 residues. The chain's CDR3 is CASSQGRQGAQPQHF. In nucleotides, the CDR3 is TGCGCCAGCAGCCAGGGGCGACAGGGGGCTCAGCCCCAGCATTTT.

The genes are TRBV20-1 and TRBJ2-7; D is unclear. Trimming took 5 bases from V and 6 from J, leaving 11 bases between them. Germline V lookup: CDR1 DFQATT, CDR2 SNEGSKA (reference sequence). The CDR3 loop spans 11 amino acids. The CDR3 nucleotides are TGCAGTGCTTCGGTCGTCCGCGAGCAGTACTTC. This encodes CSASVVREQYF.

The rearrangement joins TRBV4-3 to TRBJ2-1, with 7 bases fitting TRBD2. Germline CDR1 LGHNA, CDR2 YSLEER. There are 14 residues in the CDR3. V lost 0 bases, J lost 6 bases, and 2 bases stayed unmatched. CDR3 region: CASSQEKRGNEQFF. CDR3 nucleotides: TGCGCCAGCAGCCAAGAAAAGCGGGGCAATGAGCAGTTCTTC.

The rearrangement uses TRBV21-1 and TRBJ1-5. TRBV21-1 has pseudogene status. The CDR3 has 15 residues. CDR3 sequence: CASSKGGKGDQPQHF. The DNA for the CDR3 is TGTGCCAGCAGCAAAGGCGGGAAGGGCGATCAGCCCCAGCATTTT.

The V gene is TRBV28, the J gene TRBJ1-5, with D possibly TRBD1 on 5 matching bases. The V gene's germline CDR1 is MDHEN and CDR2 SYDVKM. The CDR3 spans 14 residues. V lost 7 bases and J lost 4, with 14 bases in between. This CDR3 is CASKDTLPNQPQHF. CDR3 nucleotide sequence: TGTGCCAGCAAGGACACCCTTCCGAATCAGCCCCAGCATTTT.

The rearrangement uses TRBV5-1 and TRBJ2-3; 7 bases agree with TRBD2. Germline-derived CDR1 and CDR2 are SGHRS and YFSETQ. V shed 3 bases, J shed 1 base, and the junction held 5 bases outside the gene matches. The CDR3 spans 15 residues. In DNA, the CDR3 is TGCGCCAGCAGCTGGGGACTACCCGGCACAGATACGCAGTATTTT. This codes for CASSWGLPGTDTQYF. Drawing the rest from reference TRBV5-1 and TRBJ2-3, the complete variable domain is KAGVTQTPRYLIKTRGQQVTLSCSPISGHRSVSWYQQTPGQGLQFLFEYFSETQRNKGNFPGRFSGRQFSNSRSEMNVSTLELGDSALYLCASSWGLPGTDTQYFGPGTRLTVL.

J is TRBJ1-1 and V is TRBV6-2 or TRBV6-3, with 7 bases identical to TRBD1. Trimming cost V 4 bases and J 0 bases; bases outside gene matches: 8. This CDR3 region has 16 residues. Germline lookup yields CDR1 MNHEY and CDR2 SVGEGT. The CDR3 sequence is CASSSNRGVMNTEAFF. CDR3 nucleotides: TGTGCCAGCAGTTCAAACAGGGGAGTGATGAACACTGAAGCTTTCTTT.

The chain joins TRBV7-2 to TRBJ1-2; D might be TRBD1 (6 bases). Germline-derived CDR1 and CDR2 are SGHTA and FQGNSA. The CDR3 totals 15 residues. The V end was cut by 1 base, the J end by 4 bases, with 13 bases between. This CDR3 is CASSLEKGEIYGYTF. DNA of the CDR3: TGTGCCAGCAGCTTAGAAAAGGGGGAGATCTATGGCTACACCTTC.